One sample yielded the 20 T cell receptor beta chains listed below, sequenced in a study of cytomegalovirus exposure and HLA in healthy donors. Both 60 Vbeta primers and 13 Jbeta primers went into the PCR. Assay used: immunoSEQ multiplex PCR; TCRdb lists only in-frame clones, some missing. Here the sample spans about 190,000 clones, around 84% being singletons. What was sequenced was PBMCs. The receptors were gathered from a middle-aged man in good health and CMV-seropositive.

V and J are TRBV11-2 and TRBJ2-7; 10 bases align to TRBD2. Germline lookup yields CDR1 SGHAT and CDR2 FQNNGV. Germline trimming cut 2 bases from V and 4 bases from J; bases unmatched to any gene: 5. The CDR3 extends over 15 amino acids. The CDR3 protein is CASSLSRTSGYEQYF. Written as DNA, the CDR3 is TGTGCCAGCAGCTTATCCCGGACTAGCGGATACGAGCAGTACTTC. Full variable domain (remainder filled in from reference TRBV11-2 and TRBJ2-7): EAGVAQSPRYKIIEKRQSVAFWCNPISGHATLYWYQQILGQGPKLLIQFQNNGVVDDSQLPKDRFSAERLKGVDSTLKIQPAKLEDSAVYLCASSLSRTSGYEQYFGPGTRLTVT.

The rearrangement uses TRBV5-4 and TRBJ2-3; tentative D call: TRBD2 (5 bases). CDR1 and CDR2 (germline): SGHNT, YYREEE (reference sequence). The ends were cut back, 0 bases at V and 4 bases at J, with 15 bases in the middle. The CDR3 runs 16 residues. This CDR3 is CASSLEVSADADTQYF. CDR3 DNA sequence: TGTGCCAGCAGCTTGGAGGTTAGCGCGGACGCAGATACGCAGTATTTT.

This sequence joins TRBV14 and TRBJ2-5; 11 bases match TRBD2. The CDR3 consists of 15 residues. Trimming at V came to 6 bases and at J to 1 base, leaving 4 bases not matched to a gene. The germline V gene encodes CDR1 SGHDN and CDR2 FVKESK. The CDR3 nucleotides are TGTGCCAGCAGTAAAGGACTAGCGGGCCAAGAGACCCAGTACTTC. Translation: CASSKGLAGQETQYF.

The chain has TRBV19 and TRBJ2-1; TRBD2 agrees at 9 bases. CDR1 LNHDA and CDR2 SQIVND come from the germline V gene (reference sequence). V lost 5 bases, J lost 4 bases, and 6 bases stayed unmatched. The CDR3 covers 15 residues. This CDR3 reads CASSATSGEYNEQFF. The CDR3 DNA reads TGTGCCAGTAGTGCGACTAGCGGAGAATACAATGAGCAGTTCTTC.

This clone was seen more than once but under ten times. V usage is TRBV6-5 and J usage is TRBJ1-5, with D hard to call. CDR1 and CDR2 from the germline V gene are MNHEY and SVGAGI. There are 13 residues in the CDR3. Trimming removed 6 bases at V and 2 bases at J, with 8 bases between. The CDR3 sequence: CASSRNGNQPQHF. The CDR3 nucleotides are TGTGCCAGCAGCAGGAATGGCAATCAGCCCCAGCATTTT.

This chain links TRBV5-6 with TRBJ2-1, with TRBD1 matching over 7 bases. Germline assignment: CDR1 SGHDT and CDR2 YYEEEE. The CDR3 contains 16 residues. After removal of 0 bases from V and 6 bases from J, the junction contained 9 bases not matched to a gene. The CDR3 loop reads CASSLALGQRFNEQFF. DNA of the CDR3: TGTGCCAGCAGCTTGGCGTTGGGACAGAGGTTCAATGAGCAGTTCTTC.

The DNA for the CDR3 is TGTGCCAGCCCCCAGGGGACAGGAGAGACCCAGTACTTC. It translates to CASPQGTGETQYF. The V call is TRBV6-5, the J call TRBJ2-5; 8 positions match TRBD1. The CDR3 contains 13 residues. From germline, CDR1 is MNHEY and CDR2 SVGAGI. With 8 bases clipped from V and 4 bases from J, the junction kept 6 bases outside the gene matches.

The chain uses TRBV7-2 and TRBJ2-3; TRBD1 aligns across 11 bases. CDR1 is SGHTA, CDR2 FQGNSA, per germline. V shed 5 bases, J shed 0 bases, and the junction held 7 bases outside the gene matches. CDR3 length equals 17 residues. DNA of the CDR3: TGTGCCAGCAGCCACGGGACAGGGGGACCTAGCACAGATACGCAGTATTTT. Protein: CASSHGTGGPSTDTQYF.

The rearrangement uses TRBV5-1 and TRBJ2-7; 12 nucleotides align to TRBD1. V trimming: 3 bases; J trimming: 5 bases; junction bases outside the gene matches: 6. Per germline, CDR1 SGHRS and CDR2 YFSETQ. The CDR3 is made up of 15 amino acids. The CDR3 sequence: CASSWAGTGGDEQYF. CDR3 bases: TGCGCCAGCAGCTGGGCCGGGACAGGGGGCGACGAGCAGTACTTC.

The chain recombines TRBV6-5 with TRBJ2-5; 7 nucleotides line up with TRBD1. The J call may be mistaken, given a closer DNA end match to TRBJ2-7. Germline CDR1 MNHEY, CDR2 SVGAGI. This CDR3 is 15 amino acids long. CDR3 DNA sequence: TGTGCCAGCAGAGCACGGGACAGAGGCACCTACGAGCAGTACTTC. Its protein is CASRARDRGTYEQYF.

The rearrangement joins TRBV5-1 to TRBJ2-7, with TRBD1 matching 10 bases. The CDR3 extends over 17 amino acids. The V gene's germline CDR1 is SGHRS and CDR2 YFSETQ. J gave up 5 bases and V 4 bases, and 15 bases lay outside the gene matches. In DNA form, the CDR3 reads TGCGCCAGCAGCACCCTTTCTGGGGACAGGGGAGAAAACGAGCAGTACTTC. Protein: CASSTLSGDRGENEQYF. Together with reference TRBV5-1 and TRBJ2-7, the CDR3 gives the full variable domain: KAGVTQTPRYLIKTRGQQVTLSCSPISGHRSVSWYQQTPGQGLQFLFEYFSETQRNKGNFPGRFSGRQFSNSRSEMNVSTLELGDSALYLCASSTLSGDRGENEQYFGPGTRLTVT.

This chain links TRBV5-4 with TRBJ1-2, with 8 bases matching TRBD1. The CDR3 runs to 17 residues. CDR1 is SGHNT, CDR2 YYREEE, per germline (reference sequence). V shed 2 bases, J shed 2 bases, and the junction held 11 bases outside the gene matches. The DNA for the CDR3 is TGTGCCAGCAGCTTACAGGGGGGAGAAGCTGGGAACTATGGCTACACCTTC. Translating it yields CASSLQGGEAGNYGYTF.

The chain carries TRBV9 and TRBJ2-3, with TRBD2 identical over 13 bases. The junction had 11 bases not matched to a gene; V was cut back by 3 bases and J by 7 bases. Germline values: CDR1 SGDLS, CDR2 YYNGEE. This CDR3 is built from 17 residues. In DNA, the CDR3 is TGTGCCAGCAGCGCCGGTCATCGACTAGCGGGGGGAAATACGCAGTATTTT. It codes for CASSAGHRLAGGNTQYF.

This clone has only one observation. Its ends do not fully match the called genes, so a read error is possible. This chain connects TRBV7-9 to TRBJ1-1; TRBD1 might be the D (6 bases). Germline V gives CDR1 SEHNR, CDR2 FQNEAQ (reference sequence). The CDR3 spans 14 residues. The CDR3 DNA is TGTTCCAGCAGCTTAGCGGGGGCCGACACTGAAGCTTTCTTT. It codes for CSSSLAGADTEAFF.

V and J are TRBV27 and TRBJ1-6; the match to TRBD1 covers 7 bases. Germline V CDR1 and CDR2: MNHEY, SMNVEV (reference sequence). This CDR3 comprises 17 residues. Germline trimming cut 2 bases from V and 9 bases from J; bases unmatched to any gene: 13. The CDR3 DNA reads TGTGCCAGCAGTTTAAAGCCCCCGGACAGGACCACTTCACCCCTCCACTTT. Its protein is CASSLKPPDRTTSPLHF.

This chain links TRBV27 with TRBJ1-2, with D tentatively TRBD1 (6 bases). Trimming stripped 8 bases from V and 1 base from J, with 14 bases between. Germline CDR1 reads MNHEY; CDR2 reads SMNVEV (reference sequence). This CDR3 spans 14 amino acids. CDR3 sequence (DNA): TGTGCCAGCGGTCAGGGGCTGGGTAACTATGGCTACACCTTC. This codes for CASGQGLGNYGYTF.

J is TRBJ2-5 and V is TRBV18; tentatively, D is TRBD2 (5 bases). Germline lookup yields CDR1 KGHSH and CDR2 LQKENI. Deletions cut 3 bases from V and 4 bases from J, with 15 bases between. The CDR3 is 15 residues long. CDR3 coding DNA: TGTGCCAGCTCACCGTACAGCCTGGAGGTAGAGACCCAGTACTTC. This translates into CASSPYSLEVETQYF.

The rearrangement joins TRBV5-4 to TRBJ1-4, with D possibly matching TRBD1 (6 bases). CDR1 and CDR2 from the germline V gene are SGHNT and YYREEE (reference sequence). Trimming stripped 4 bases from V and 12 bases from J, with 10 bases between. The CDR3 contains 11 residues. The CDR3 loop is CASSRGSELFF. For the CDR3, the DNA is TGTGCCAGCAGCAGGGGGTCGGAACTGTTTTTT.

This chain links TRBV19 with TRBJ1-5; 10 bases map to TRBD1. The CDR3 length is 15 residues. Germline assignment: CDR1 LNHDA and CDR2 SQIVND (reference sequence). V shed 7 bases and J 3 bases; nucleotides not matched to a gene: 6. In DNA form, the CDR3 reads TGTGCCAGTACCCGGACAGGGGGATACAATCAGCCCCAGCATTTT. Translation: CASTRTGGYNQPQHF.

The rearrangement uses TRBV18 and TRBJ2-6; no definite D call. This CDR3 region has 16 residues. The V gene's germline CDR1 is KGHSH and CDR2 LQKENI. V gave up 2 bases and J gave up 0 bases, with 8 bases separating them. CDR3 bases: TGTGCCAGCTCACCAGGGCCTCCCTCTGGGGCCAACGTCCTGACTTTC. This codes for CASSPGPPSGANVLTF. The complete variable domain, with remaining parts taken from reference TRBV18 and TRBJ2-6, reads NAGVMQNPRHLVRRRGQEARLRCSPMKGHSHVYWYRQLPEEGLKFMVYLQKENIIDESGMPKERFSAEFPKEGPSILRIQQVVRGDSAAYFCASSPGPPSGANVLTFGAGSRLTVL.